This TCR beta chain was sequenced during a study of T cells in Graves' hyperthyroidism and ophthalmopathy. Subjects aged 18 to 65 presented with newly diagnosed hyperthyroidism of less than 2 months' duration. Extraction of PBMCs used roughly 9.3 ml of fresh peripheral blood. The length of the CDR3 is 16 residues. Germline assignment: CDR1 SGHTA and CDR2 FQGTGA. Losses at the gene ends were 5 bases for V and 7 bases for J; bases not matched to a gene: 11. Amplified TCR beta CDR3 regions derived from RNA transcripts. Using the HTBI primer set, a first-round RT-PCR was run on the TCR CDR3. TCRdb passed the multiplex PCR reads through MiXCR, listing each CDR3 protein once. Here the sample spans around 700,000 distinct CDR3 sequences, roughly 32% being singletons.

This chain connects TRBV7-3 to TRBJ1-2; the match to TRBD1 covers 12 bases. The receptor was isolated from a woman in her forties with Graves' hyperthyroidism. The sample consisted of blood. In DNA, the CDR3 is TGTGCCAGCAGCCCAACCGGGACAGGGGGCTATGGTGGCTACACCTTC. Its protein is CASSPTGTGGYGGYTF.